This T cell receptor beta chain was captured by sequencing in a study of blood T cell repertoires in COVID-19. Trimming cost V 3 bases and J 8 bases; bases outside gene matches: 9. The CDR3 totals 15 residues. The germline V gene has CDR1 SGDLS and CDR2 YYNGEE. Original processing methods: Reference gene primer amplification in the assay estimated nucleated cell counts. Sequencing used immunoSEQ multiplex PCR; TCRdb keeps in-frame clones, though not all of them. V, J and clone size were drawn from that table, and D and trimming were deduced from the DNA. Of about 180,000 clones detected, under 85% appear once; the ten largest clones hold about 6.4%.

This rearrangement joins TRBV9 to TRBJ1-4; 8 nucleotides match TRBD1. The TCR originated in a human donor in a cohort sampled during active COVID-19. Material: peripheral blood. Here the CDR3 reads CASSARDRPKEKLFF. CDR3 bases: TGTGCCAGCAGCGCCCGGGACAGGCCAAAGGAAAAACTGTTTTTT.